This TCR beta chain was profiled in a study of T cells in Graves' hyperthyroidism and ophthalmopathy. Study observations and caveats: The model foresaw ophthalmopathy a median roughly 6.3 months prior to onset. Separation of ophthalmopathy from stable hyperthyroidism was achieved by a 13 V-J model. Most thyroid clonotypes expanded above 0.001 were also detected in blood.

TCR beta CDR3 regions were amplified from RNA. First-round RT-PCR of the TCR CDR3 relied on the HTBI primer set. TCRdb reprocessed the multiplex PCR reads via MiXCR and lists one record per CDR3 protein. The sample lists over 500,000 distinct CDR3 sequences, over 45% occurring once. About this clonotype: Its antigen is unidentified.

Clinical symptoms, serum thyroxine, TRAb, thyroid ultrasound and orbital computed tomography informed diagnoses. The junction had 2 bases not matched to a gene; V was cut back by 8 bases and J by 4 bases. This CDR3 contains 11 residues. The V gene's germline CDR1 is MNHEY and CDR2 SVGAGI. The sample comprised peripheral blood or thyroid tissue (not recorded which). The origin of this receptor is an adult woman with Graves' disease, either hyperthyroidism or ophthalmopathy (not recorded which). The chain has TRBV6-5 and TRBJ2-7, with 7 bases matching TRBD2. CDR3 amino acids: CASGRVYEQYF. The CDR3 nucleotides read TGTGCCAGCGGGAGGGTTTACGAGCAGTACTTC.